These T cell receptor beta chains were read from a single sample in a study of blood T cell repertoires in COVID-19. Some clones are missing from TCRdb's copy, which holds only in-frame ones; the method was immunoSEQ multiplex PCR. Among over 200,000 clones listed, almost 90% were seen once. The sample comprised PBMCs or T cells enriched from blood (not recorded which). Every receptor here comes from a man aged 30 to 39 who had been exposed to COVID-19. Both conserved end residues are part of each CDR3. D genes are given only for firm matches. Expanded clones get a size class; other rows say once, few or many, or leave the size out.

size: .
V: TRBV6-5
D: TRBD2
J: TRBJ2-3
CDR3: CASSPLRLAADTQYF
DNA: TGTGCCAGCAGTCCGCTACGACTAGCTGCGGATACGCAGTATTTT

size: .
V: TRBV9
D: .
J: TRBJ2-3
CDR3: CASSVGAGPTDTQYF
DNA: TGTGCCAGCAGCGTAGGGGCGGGGCCCACAGATACGCAGTATTTT

size: .
V: TRBV2
D: .
J: TRBJ2-1
CDR3: CASSEGALAYNEQFF
DNA: TGTGCCAGCAGTGAAGGAGCGTTGGCGTACAATGAGCAGTTCTTC

size: .
V: TRBV4-2
D: TRBD1
J: TRBJ2-7
CDR3: CASSQAGQGAGEQYF
DNA: TGTGCCAGCAGCCAAGCTGGGCAGGGGGCAGGAGAGCAGTACTTC

size: .
V: TRBV15
D: TRBD2
J: TRBJ2-7
CDR3: CATSRDRETSGELYEQYF
DNA: TGTGCCACCAGCAGAGATCGGGAGACTAGCGGGGAACTCTACGAGCAGTACTTC

size: .
V: TRBV6-4
D: .
J: TRBJ1-4
CDR3: CASKETGDYEGKLFF
DNA: TGTGCCAGCAAGGAAACCGGGGACTACGAGGGAAAACTGTTTTTT

size: .
V: TRBV12-5
D: TRBD2
J: TRBJ2-1
CDR3: CASGSGEGYNEQFF
DNA: TGTGCTAGTGGTTCTGGGGAGGGGTACAATGAGCAGTTCTTC

size: .
V: TRBV9
D: .
J: TRBJ1-4
CDR3: CASSVAPQGGEKLFF
DNA: TGTGCCAGCAGCGTAGCTCCCCAGGGTGGGGAAAAACTGTTTTTT

size: .
V: TRBV7-9
D: TRBD1
J: TRBJ2-5
CDR3: CASSLGTGETQYF
DNA: TGTGCCAGCAGCTTAGGGACAGGAGAGACCCAGTACTTC

size: .
V: TRBV18
D: .
J: TRBJ2-7
CDR3: CASSRGESYEQYF
DNA: TGTGCCAGCTCACGGGGCGAAAGCTACGAGCAGTACTTC

size: once
V: TRBV3-1/TRBV3-2
D: TRBD2
J: TRBJ2-3
CDR3: CASSRTGLAEADTQYF
DNA: TGTGCCAGCAGCCGCACCGGACTAGCTGAGGCAGATACGCAGTATTTT

size: .
V: TRBV6-5
D: TRBD2
J: TRBJ2-5
CDR3: CASSNQLALETQYF
DNA: TGTGCCAGCAGTAACCAACTAGCGTTGGAGACCCAGTACTTC

size: .
V: TRBV12-3/TRBV12-4
D: .
J: TRBJ2-3
CDR3: CASSSGRTDTQYF
DNA: TGTGCCAGCAGCTCCGGGAGAACAGATACGCAGTATTTT

size: .
V: TRBV5-1
D: .
J: TRBJ1-5
CDR3: CASSLDGYVSNQPQHF
DNA: TGCGCCAGCAGCTTGGACGGGTACGTTAGCAATCAGCCCCAGCATTTT

size: .
V: TRBV3-1/TRBV3-2
D: .
J: TRBJ1-3
CDR3: CASSQESVGSGNTIYF
DNA: TGTGCCAGCAGCCAAGAGTCAGTTGGCTCTGGAAACACCATATATTTT

size: .
V: TRBV19
D: .
J: TRBJ1-2
CDR3: CASTKGGVGYTF
DNA: TGTGCCAGTACCAAGGGGGGGGTTGGCTACACCTTC

size: .
V: TRBV5-4
D: TRBD1
J: TRBJ1-1
CDR3: CASSSSPGQKLNTEAFF
DNA: TGTGCCAGCAGCTCCAGCCCGGGACAGAAACTGAACACTGAAGCTTTCTTT

size: .
V: TRBV12-3/TRBV12-4
D: .
J: TRBJ1-1
CDR3: CAGRRGGEQAFF
DNA: TGTGCCGGCCGAAGGGGGGGGGAACAAGCTTTCTTT

size: .
V: TRBV24-1
D: .
J: TRBJ2-5
CDR3: CATSELCRGLVQETQYF
DNA: TGTGCCACCAGTGAGCTTTGCCGAGGGCTGGTCCAAGAGACCCAGTACTTC

size: .
V: TRBV11-2
D: .
J: TRBJ2-5
CDR3: CASSLVGQQETQYF
DNA: TGTGCCAGCAGCTTAGTTGGACAGCAAGAGACCCAGTACTTC

size: .
V: TRBV14
D: TRBD1
J: TRBJ2-7
CDR3: CASSSPGTGAGEQYF
DNA: TGTGCCAGCAGCTCCCCCGGGACAGGGGCGGGCGAGCAGTACTTC

size: once
V: TRBV12-3/TRBV12-4
D: .
J: TRBJ2-2
CDR3: CASNIQAGELFF
DNA: TGTGCCAGCAATATACAGGCTGGGGAGCTGTTTTTT

size: .
V: TRBV5-8
D: .
J: TRBJ1-6
CDR3: CASSFQEGDSPLHF
DNA: TGTGCCAGCAGCTTTCAGGAAGGCGATTCACCCCTCCACTTT

size: .
V: TRBV18
D: .
J: TRBJ1-5
CDR3: CASSPERDSGNQPQHF
DNA: TGTGCCAGCTCACCAGAGAGGGACTCGGGCAATCAGCCCCAGCATTTT

size: .
V: TRBV5-4
D: .
J: TRBJ2-1
CDR3: CASSLDLSPGAEQFF
DNA: TGTGCCAGCAGCTTGGATCTCAGCCCAGGGGCTGAGCAGTTCTTC

size: once
V: TRBV27
D: .
J: TRBJ2-7
CDR3: CASSLGPTYEQYF
DNA: TGTGCCAGCAGTTTAGGGCCGACCTACGAGCAGTACTTC

size: .
V: TRBV11-3
D: TRBD2
J: TRBJ2-1
CDR3: CASSLATSGGLDEQFF
DNA: TGTGCCAGCAGCTTAGCAACATCGGGGGGTTTGGATGAGCAGTTCTTC

size: .
V: TRBV6-5
D: .
J: TRBJ1-2
CDR3: CASSTRGINGYTF
DNA: TGTGCCAGCAGTACCAGGGGTATCAATGGCTACACCTTC

size: .
V: TRBV6-1
D: TRBD2
J: TRBJ2-7
CDR3: CASSDSGGAYEQYF
DNA: TGTGCCAGCAGTGATAGCGGGGGGGCCTACGAGCAGTACTTC

size: .
V: TRBV3-1/TRBV3-2
D: .
J: TRBJ1-4
CDR3: CASSTGGDPGLKNEKLFF
DNA: TGTGCCAGCTCGACTGGGGGGGACCCCGGACTTAAAAATGAAAAACTGTTTTTT

size: .
V: TRBV20-1
D: .
J: TRBJ2-3
CDR3: CSAPRSHTQYF
DNA: TGCAGTGCTCCTAGAAGCCATACGCAGTATTTT

size: .
V: TRBV11-1
D: TRBD2
J: TRBJ2-5
CDR3: CASSLGTSEETQYF
DNA: TGTGCCAGCAGCCTAGGGACTAGCGAGGAGACCCAGTACTTC

size: once
V: TRBV7-2
D: .
J: TRBJ1-5
CDR3: CASSLEGGGNQPQHF
DNA: TGTGCCAGCAGCTTAGAGGGAGGGGGCAATCAGCCCCAGCATTTT

size: .
V: TRBV7-8
D: .
J: TRBJ1-5
CDR3: CASSFEQGYQPQHF
DNA: TGTGCCAGCAGCTTCGAGCAGGGTTATCAGCCCCAGCATTTT

size: .
V: TRBV5-1
D: .
J: TRBJ1-1
CDR3: CASSYTDNTEAFF
DNA: TGCGCCAGCAGCTATACAGACAACACTGAAGCTTTCTTT

size: .
V: TRBV6-5
D: TRBD1
J: TRBJ1-2
CDR3: CASRQPTGGYGYTF
DNA: TGTGCCAGCAGGCAGCCCACAGGGGGCTATGGCTACACCTTC

size: .
V: TRBV7-2
D: .
J: TRBJ2-4
CDR3: CASSFAQQLSGAKNIQYF
DNA: TGTGCCAGCAGCTTCGCCCAACAACTTTCGGGGGCCAAAAACATTCAGTACTTC

size: once
V: TRBV7-9
D: .
J: TRBJ2-5
CDR3: CASSQAEETQYF
DNA: TGTGCCAGCAGCCAAGCGGAAGAGACCCAGTACTTC

size: .
V: TRBV4-1
D: TRBD2
J: TRBJ2-3
CDR3: CASSQEGSGATDTQYF
DNA: TGCGCCAGCAGCCAAGAAGGGAGCGGGGCAACAGATACGCAGTATTTT

size: .
V: TRBV14
D: TRBD2
J: TRBJ2-1
CDR3: CASSQAGLAGERNEQFF
DNA: TGTGCCAGCAGCCAAGCGGGACTAGCGGGGGAACGTAATGAGCAGTTCTTC

size: .
V: TRBV11-3
D: TRBD2
J: TRBJ2-1
CDR3: CASRTTPGLEAHNEQFF
DNA: TGTGCCAGCAGAACAACCCCGGGACTAGAAGCCCACAATGAGCAGTTCTTC

size: .
V: TRBV12-5
D: .
J: TRBJ2-3
CDR3: CASGLVSPATLAPQYF
DNA: TGTGCTAGTGGTTTGGTGTCCCCCGCGACGCTAGCGCCGCAGTATTTT

size: .
V: TRBV4-3
D: TRBD2
J: TRBJ2-7
CDR3: CASSQLAGDLSYEQYF
DNA: TGCGCCAGCAGCCAGCTAGCGGGGGACCTCTCCTACGAGCAGTACTTC

size: .
V: TRBV6-5
D: .
J: TRBJ1-2
CDR3: CAGSSAKSNYGYTF
DNA: TGTGCCGGCAGTTCCGCGAAGAGCAACTATGGCTACACCTTC

size: .
V: TRBV30
D: .
J: TRBJ1-5
CDR3: CACLAGDTNQPQHF
DNA: TGTGCCTGTTTGGCAGGGGACACGAATCAGCCCCAGCATTTT

size: .
V: TRBV7-8
D: TRBD1
J: TRBJ1-5
CDR3: CASSPGGLDRGIGQPQHF
DNA: TGTGCCAGCAGCCCGGGGGGATTGGACAGGGGAATAGGTCAGCCCCAGCATTTT

size: .
V: TRBV6-5
D: .
J: TRBJ2-7
CDR3: CASSYSSSRGSYEQYF
DNA: TGTGCCAGCAGTTACTCGAGTTCAAGGGGATCCTACGAGCAGTACTTC

size: .
V: TRBV2
D: .
J: TRBJ2-5
CDR3: CASSPSTSDGETQYF
DNA: TGTGCCAGCAGTCCCTCGACTAGTGACGGGGAGACCCAGTACTTC

size: .
V: TRBV3-1/TRBV3-2
D: .
J: TRBJ2-7
CDR3: CASSEYRDSYEQYF
DNA: TGTGCCAGCAGCGAATACAGGGACTCCTACGAGCAGTACTTC

size: .
V: TRBV10-3
D: .
J: TRBJ2-7
CDR3: CAISESGSLYEQYF
DNA: TGTGCCATCAGTGAGTCCGGTAGCCTCTACGAGCAGTACTTC

size: .
V: TRBV15
D: .
J: TRBJ2-7
CDR3: CATSRSGSRPYEQYF
DNA: TGTGCCACCAGCAGATCCGGGAGCCGCCCCTACGAGCAGTACTTC

size: once
V: TRBV5-1
D: .
J: TRBJ2-5
CDR3: CASSFGRTLRETQYF
DNA: TGCGCCAGCAGCTTTGGCCGCACCCTCAGAGAGACCCAGTACTTC

size: once
V: TRBV19
D: .
J: TRBJ2-1
CDR3: CVGEGEQQFF
DNA: TGTGTCGGGGAGGGGGAACAGCAGTTCTTC

size: .
V: TRBV9
D: .
J: TRBJ2-5
CDR3: CASSVEFSQETQYF
DNA: TGTGCCAGCAGCGTAGAATTTTCGCAAGAGACCCAGTACTTC